A selection of T cell receptor beta chains follows, all from one sample in a study of identical twins. Using its own MiXCR run on the 5' RACE reads, TCRdb lists one record per CDR3 protein. The table lists some 500,000 distinct CDR3 sequences, more than 9% of them singletons. These same records also appear under a second study, on yellow fever vaccine responses in identical twins.

Sequenced: PBMCs. The receptor source for this set is a woman aged 18-30 years in good health. Both conserved end residues are part of each CDR3. The D gene is left open where the match is weak. Clone size appears in some rows only: once, few, many, or a class for an expanded clone.

V gene	clone size	D gene	J gene	CDR3 protein	CDR3 DNA
TRBV6-1	few	TRBD2	TRBJ2-3	CASSRSGGGRLGDTQYF	TGTGCCAGCAGCCGGTCCGGGGGGGGGCGGCTCGGGGATACGCAGTATTTT
TRBV7-2	.	TRBD1	TRBJ2-1	CASSSTGDFYNEQFF	TGTGCCAGCAGCTCCACAGGGGATTTTTACAATGAGCAGTTCTTC
TRBV10-3	many	.	TRBJ2-7	CAIKDERVSYEQYF	TGTGCCATCAAGGACGAACGGGTCTCCTACGAGCAGTACTTC
TRBV15	.	.	TRBJ2-4	CATSRELANIQYF	TGTGCCACCAGCAGAGAGTTAGCGAACATTCAGTACTTC
TRBV29-1	.	.	TRBJ2-5	CSVHPAGETQYF	TGCAGCGTTCATCCTGCGGGGGAGACCCAGTACTTC
TRBV6-5	many	TRBD2	TRBJ2-3	CASSWAGGTDTQYF	TGTGCCAGCAGTTGGGCGGGGGGCACAGATACGCAGTATTTT
TRBV29-1	many	TRBD1	TRBJ2-7	CSVVGTEHGVEQYF	TGCAGCGTTGTCGGGACAGAGCATGGGGTCGAGCAGTACTTC
TRBV2	many	.	TRBJ2-7	CASSENIAYEQYF	TGTGCCAGCAGTGAAAATATTGCCTACGAGCAGTACTTC
TRBV4-2	many	TRBD2	TRBJ2-2	CASSQIAGGPNTGELFF	TGTGCCAGCAGCCAAATAGCGGGGGGTCCAAACACCGGGGAGCTGTTTTTT
TRBV6-2/TRBV6-3	.	.	TRBJ2-1	CASSRVLGFEQFF	TGTGCCAGCAGTAGGGTTTTGGGGTTTGAGCAGTTCTTC
TRBV7-9	.	.	TRBJ2-7	CASTPPDSHEQYF	TGTGCCAGCACCCCTCCGGACAGTCACGAGCAGTACTTC
TRBV3-1	.	.	TRBJ2-3	CASSQARSGTTDTQYF	TGTGCCAGCAGCCAAGCTCGCTCGGGGACTACAGATACGCAGTATTTT
TRBV20-1	few	TRBD2	TRBJ2-3	CSAPPGTSGETSTDTQYF	TGCAGTGCTCCCCCGGGGACTAGCGGGGAAACTAGCACAGATACGCAGTATTTT
TRBV20-1	.	.	TRBJ2-2	CSARVKPNTGELFF	TGCAGTGCTAGAGTGAAACCGAACACCGGGGAGCTGTTTTTT
TRBV11-2	.	TRBD2	TRBJ2-3	CASSLSGTTYTDTQYF	TGTGCCAGCAGCTTATCCGGGACTACCTACACAGATACGCAGTATTTT
TRBV11-3	.	.	TRBJ2-1	CASSFFQDRYNEQFF	TGTGCCAGCAGCTTCTTCCAGGATCGGTACAATGAGCAGTTCTTC
TRBV28	few	.	TRBJ1-1	CAHHGQPNTEAFF	TGTGCACATCATGGGCAGCCCAACACTGAAGCTTTCTTT
TRBV20-1	.	.	TRBJ2-7	CSATRTAASYEQYF	TGCAGTGCTACACGGACAGCCGCCAGCTACGAGCAGTACTTC
TRBV5-1	many	.	TRBJ1-1	CASRPDPTNTEAFF	TGCGCCAGCAGACCGGACCCCACGAACACTGAAGCTTTCTTT
TRBV3-1	few	.	TRBJ1-1	CASSPVGGVPEAFF	TGTGCCAGCAGCCCCGTCGGGGGGGTCCCTGAAGCTTTCTTT
TRBV7-2	many	.	TRBJ2-3	CASNGGTVSTDTQYF	TGTGCCAGCAACGGCGGGACCGTAAGCACAGATACGCAGTATTTT
TRBV12-3/TRBV12-4	.	.	TRBJ2-1	CASGQNSNNEQFF	TGTGCCAGCGGCCAAAATTCTAACAATGAGCAGTTCTTC
TRBV28	.	TRBD1	TRBJ2-7	CASSSLAKGAKYEQYF	TGTGCCAGCAGTTCCCTCGCTAAGGGGGCAAAATACGAGCAGTACTTC
TRBV6-2/TRBV6-3	many	TRBD1	TRBJ1-2	CASSYWTGGGYTF	TGTGCCAGCAGTTACTGGACAGGGGGCGGCTACACCTTC
TRBV20-1	.	TRBD1	TRBJ2-3	CSAIPGTGWADTQYF	TGCAGTGCAATTCCCGGGACAGGGTGGGCAGATACGCAGTATTTT
TRBV7-9	many	.	TRBJ2-2	CASSLRRGGELFF	TGTGCCAGCAGCTTACGTCGGGGCGGGGAGCTGTTTTTT
TRBV12-3/TRBV12-4	.	.	TRBJ2-5	CASSWWQYQETQYF	TGTGCCAGCAGTTGGTGGCAGTACCAAGAGACCCAGTACTTC
TRBV20-1	.	.	TRBJ2-2	CSARDLVGHTGELFF	TGCAGTGCTAGAGATCTAGTCGGACACACCGGGGAGCTGTTTTTT
TRBV10-3	many	.	TRBJ2-7	CAISAIQGYEQYF	TGTGCCATCAGTGCTATCCAGGGGTACGAGCAGTACTTC
TRBV30	few	.	TRBJ2-1	CAWSVLSAIYDNEQFF	TGTGCCTGGAGTGTACTGTCAGCGATATACGACAATGAGCAGTTCTTC
TRBV18	few	.	TRBJ1-1	CASSLSGRAFF	TGTGCCAGCTCACTATCCGGACGAGCTTTCTTT
TRBV28	many	.	TRBJ2-7	CASSLGRVREQYF	TGTGCCAGCAGTCTTGGACGGGTACGAGAGCAGTACTTC
TRBV7-9	many	.	TRBJ1-6	CASSSSRESSYNSPLHF	TGTGCCAGCAGCTCAAGTCGGGAAAGCTCCTATAATTCACCCCTCCACTTT
TRBV6-1	few	TRBD2	TRBJ2-2	CASSSSSGVGTGELFF	TGTGCCAGCAGTAGTTCTAGCGGGGTAGGCACCGGGGAGCTGTTTTTT
TRBV28	few	TRBD1	TRBJ2-7	CASSSRTGGWIEQYF	TGTGCCAGCAGTTCCAGGACAGGGGGTTGGATCGAGCAGTACTTC
TRBV5-5	few	TRBD1	TRBJ2-1	CASSSQGRNEQFF	TGTGCCAGCAGCTCACAGGGGCGGAATGAGCAGTTCTTC
TRBV6-5	.	TRBD2	TRBJ2-2	CASSYYASGGGLSGELFF	TGTGCCAGCAGTTACTACGCTAGCGGGGGGGGTTTAAGCGGGGAGCTGTTTTTT
TRBV4-3	many	TRBD2	TRBJ2-1	CASSQHLIAGGPKNEQFF	TGCGCCAGCAGCCAACACCTAATAGCGGGAGGGCCTAAGAATGAGCAGTTCTTC
TRBV30	few	.	TRBJ2-3	CAWRTRSTDTQYF	TGTGCCTGGAGGACACGTAGCACAGATACGCAGTATTTT
TRBV7-2	few	.	TRBJ1-2	CASSPGGNNYGYTF	TGTGCCAGCAGCCCCGGTGGAAACAACTATGGCTACACCTTC
TRBV12-3/TRBV12-4	.	TRBD2	TRBJ2-3	CASSFSAGESGDTQYF	TGTGCCAGCAGTTTCTCCGCGGGAGAGTCAGGAGATACGCAGTATTTT
TRBV20-1	few	.	TRBJ2-5	CSASDRQETQYF	TGCAGTGCAAGTGACAGGCAAGAGACCCAGTACTTC
TRBV12-3/TRBV12-4	.	TRBD1	TRBJ2-7	CASSLWGQGLYEQYF	TGTGCCAGCAGTTTATGGGGACAGGGCCTCTACGAGCAGTACTTC
TRBV20-1	many	TRBD2	TRBJ2-7	CSAREPGLASNEQYF	TGCAGTGCTAGAGAACCGGGACTAGCGTCCAACGAGCAGTACTTC
TRBV6-5	many	.	TRBJ1-1	CASNTWNTEAFF	TGTGCCAGCAATACATGGAACACTGAAGCTTTCTTT
TRBV30	.	TRBD1	TRBJ2-2	CAWSVTQGAVGELFF	TGTGCCTGGAGTGTAACCCAGGGGGCCGTCGGGGAGCTGTTTTTT
TRBV30	few	.	TRBJ2-7	CAWSISEQYF	TGTGCCTGGAGTATCTCCGAGCAGTACTTC
TRBV19	.	.	TRBJ2-3	CASSPTGIPDTQYF	TGTGCCAGTAGTCCCACCGGGATTCCAGATACGCAGTATTTT
TRBV29-1	many	.	TRBJ2-7	CSAQSAVAYEQYF	TGCAGCGCCCAAAGCGCCGTCGCCTACGAGCAGTACTTC
TRBV18	few	.	TRBJ1-1	CASSPPRGVNTEAFF	TGTGCCAGCTCACCACCGAGAGGAGTGAACACTGAAGCTTTCTTT
TRBV10-3	many	.	TRBJ2-4	CAISDDRAKNIQYF	TGTGCCATCAGCGACGACAGAGCGAAAAACATTCAGTACTTC
TRBV7-2	.	TRBD2	TRBJ2-7	CASVDAGGLNEQYF	TGTGCCAGCGTCGATGCGGGAGGGCTGAACGAGCAGTACTTC
TRBV29-1	many	.	TRBJ1-6	CSVVLDPGSPLHF	TGCAGCGTTGTCTTAGACCCGGGTTCACCCCTCCACTTT
TRBV11-3	few	.	TRBJ2-7	CASSHAGGVSYEQYF	TGTGCCAGCAGCCATGCCGGAGGGGTCTCCTACGAGCAGTACTTC
TRBV20-1	.	.	TRBJ2-5	CSASHELETQYF	TGCAGTGCTTCCCACGAACTCGAGACCCAGTACTTC
TRBV7-9	.	.	TRBJ2-1	CASSLIQVSGYNEQFF	TGTGCCAGCAGCTTGATTCAGGTGTCTGGATACAATGAGCAGTTCTTC
TRBV6-5	few	.	TRBJ2-7	CASSYLDGSSYEQYF	TGTGCCAGCAGTTACTTAGACGGAAGCTCCTACGAGCAGTACTTC
TRBV10-3	.	.	TRBJ2-3	CAISGTASTDTQYF	TGTGCCATCAGTGGGACAGCTAGCACAGATACGCAGTATTTT
TRBV27	.	TRBD1	TRBJ1-4	CASSIRPGGEKLFF	TGTGCCAGCAGTATCCGCCCAGGGGGCGAAAAACTGTTTTTT
TRBV27	.	.	TRBJ2-7	CASSLQGGGAHEQYF	TGTGCCAGCAGTTTACAAGGAGGGGGGGCCCACGAGCAGTACTTC